Listed here are 24 T cell receptor beta chains from one sample, sequenced in a study of blood T cells in healthy people across ages. With a J-beta primer mix and a sample-barcoded 5' primer, a second PCR ran 7 to 11 cycles. MiXCR, run by TCRdb on the 5' RACE reads, gives a single entry per CDR3 protein. The sample includes around 1.7 million distinct CDR3 sequences, 28% of them seen just once. Sequences were obtained from blood. The source is a woman in her thirties in good health.

This clonotype has more than one count but fewer than ten. The chain carries TRBV6-5 and TRBJ2-7, with a possible D match to TRBD2 (5 bases). The CDR3 has 13 residues. V lost 5 bases and J lost 4, with 12 bases in between. Germline loops: CDR1 MNHEY, CDR2 SVGAGI. The CDR3 sequence is CASSRGSFYEQYF. The CDR3 DNA reads TGTGCCAGCAGTCGAGGGAGCTTTTACGAGCAGTACTTC.

Worth noting for this clonotype: This may stem from a read error, because a much larger clone lies one nucleotide away. This sequence joins TRBV5-1 and TRBJ2-7; D ambiguous. This CDR3 has 13 amino acids. Germline V gene lookup returns CDR1 SGHRS and CDR2 YFSETQ. The CDR3 is CASSYRVDRERYF. CDR3 sequence (DNA): TGCGCCAGCAGCTACCGCGTGGACCGCGAGCGGTACTTC.

With regard to this clonotype: The junction departs from germline at one end; a sequencing error may be responsible. The rearrangement links TRBV7-2 to TRBJ2-1; a weak D match, TRBD1 (7 bases). This CDR3 region has 15 residues. CDR1 is SGHTA, CDR2 FQGNSA, per germline. The CDR3 spells CASKGGGQVKNEQVF. In nucleotides, the CDR3 is TGTGCCAGCAAGGGGGGAGGACAGGTAAAGAATGAGCAGGTCTTC. The full variable domain, its missing parts supplied by reference TRBV7-2 and TRBJ2-1, is GAGVSQSPSNKVTEKGKDVELRCDPISGHTALYWYRQSLGQGLEFLIYFQGNSAPDKSGLPSDRFSAERTGGSVSTLTIQRTQQEDSAVYLCASKGGGQVKNEQVFGPGTRLTVL.

The sample holds many counts of this clonotype. The chain combines TRBV4-1 with TRBJ2-1, with 10 bases fitting TRBD2. The length of the CDR3 is 16 residues. V was clipped by 0 bases and J by 6 bases; unmatched bases: 5. Germline values: CDR1 MGHRA, CDR2 YSYEKL. As DNA, the CDR3 is TGCGCCAGCAGCCAAGAAAGCGGGGGGGCTCCCAATGAGCAGTTCTTC. Protein product: CASSQESGGAPNEQFF.

This clonotype has at least ten counts. The gene calls are TRBV12-5 and TRBJ1-1; D ambiguous. The ends were cut back, 3 bases at V and 1 base at J, with 3 bases in the middle. Germline assignment: CDR1 LGHNT and CDR2 FRNRAP. The CDR3 is 12 residues long. CDR3 sequence: CASGFGNTEAFF. The CDR3 DNA sequence: TGTGCTAGTGGTTTCGGGAACACTGAAGCTTTCTTT.

In nucleotides, the CDR3 is TGTGCCAGCAGCTTACTCGGGAGGAAAAGCACAGATACGCAGTATTTT. It is translated as CASSLLGRKSTDTQYF. V gene TRBV7-2 combines with J gene TRBJ2-3; 7 bases agree with TRBD2. This CDR3 contains 16 residues. The germline V gene encodes CDR1 SGHTA and CDR2 FQGNSA. The V segment lost 2 bases and the J segment 0 bases; nucleotides outside the gene matches: 5.

In its sample, this clonotype was seen a few times. The CDR3 is CSASKNHEQYF. The CDR3 DNA reads TGCAGTGCTAGCAAGAACCACGAGCAGTACTTC. The V call is TRBV20-1, the J call TRBJ2-7; the D is unclear. V was clipped by 3 bases and J by 5 bases, with 8 bases between them. The CDR3 spans 11 residues. The germline gives CDR1 DFQATT, CDR2 SNEGSKA (reference sequence).

The chain has TRBV9 and TRBJ1-2; the D gene is possibly TRBD1 (6 bases). Trimming stripped 4 bases from V and 0 bases from J, with 10 bases between. This CDR3 has 14 residues. Germline V gives CDR1 SGDLS, CDR2 YYNGEE. CDR3 region: CASSKGGTNYGYTF. DNA for the CDR3: TGTGCCAGCAGCAAAGGGGGTACTAACTATGGCTACACCTTC.

This sequence joins TRBV27 and TRBJ2-7; D might be TRBD2 (5 bases). CDR1 and CDR2 from the germline V gene are MNHEY and SMNVEV (reference sequence). The CDR3 runs 16 residues. Trimming shortened V by 5 bases and J by 1 base, and 18 bases separated the two germline ends. The CDR3 loop reads CASSPQGLLLSYEQYF. CDR3 bases: TGTGCCAGCAGTCCTCAAGGACTCTTACTTTCCTACGAGCAGTACTTC.

This chain uses TRBV9 with TRBJ2-1, with D tentatively TRBD2 (6 bases). CDR3 length: 15 residues. The germline gives CDR1 SGDLS, CDR2 YYNGEE. The V gene lost 3 bases and the J gene lost 4 bases, with 14 bases spanning the gap. CDR3 sequence: CASSAIAEPYNEQFF. Written as DNA, the CDR3 is TGTGCCAGCAGCGCCATAGCGGAGCCTTACAATGAGCAGTTCTTC.

The chain has TRBV24-1 and TRBJ1-2; 9 bases align to TRBD1. This CDR3 is built from 16 residues. The trim removed 4 bases at V and 8 bases at J, leaving 13 bases unmatched. Germline CDR1 reads KGHDR; CDR2 reads SFDVKD. The CDR3 sequence is CATSEAKPGQGRGYTF. In DNA form, the CDR3 reads TGTGCCACCAGTGAAGCGAAACCAGGACAGGGGCGCGGCTACACCTTC.

This chain joins TRBV3-1 and TRBJ1-1; the D gene is possibly TRBD1 (5 bases). Germline values: CDR1 LGHDT, CDR2 YNNKEL (reference sequence). Deletions cut 2 bases from V and 4 bases from J, with 11 bases between. This CDR3 contains 14 residues. CDR3 DNA: TGTGCCAGCAGCCAAAACTGGAGGGGCACTGAAGCTTTCTTT. Translated, it gives CASSQNWRGTEAFF.

The chain joins TRBV5-1 to TRBJ1-1, with D perhaps matching TRBD1 (5 bases). Per the germline V gene, CDR1 is SGHRS and CDR2 is YFSETQ. The CDR3 extends over 14 amino acids. V was trimmed by 6 bases and J by 7 bases, leaving 19 bases between them. Written as DNA, the CDR3 is TGCGCCAGCACCTTAGGGGTTGGATCGCTTGAAGCTTTCTTT. It yields the protein CASTLGVGSLEAFF.

CDR3 nucleotides: TGTGCCAGCAGCGAAGGGACATCCACTGAAGCTTTCTTT. This translates into CASSEGTSTEAFF. The chain couples TRBV6-2 or TRBV6-3 to TRBJ1-1; tentatively, D is TRBD1 (6 bases). Trimming shortened V by 6 bases and J by 4 bases, and 12 bases separated the two germline ends. Germline V gives CDR1 MNHEY, CDR2 SVGEGT. The CDR3 is 13 residues long.

V gene TRBV30 combines with J gene TRBJ1-1; D is unresolved. Trimming took off 0 bases at V and 8 bases at J, with 7 bases between the two ends. CDR3 length equals 11 residues. The V gene's germline CDR1 is GTSNPN and CDR2 SVGIG (reference sequence). This CDR3 reads CAWSVRGEAFF. The DNA for the CDR3 is TGTGCCTGGAGTGTACGAGGGGAAGCTTTCTTT. Full variable domain (outside the CDR3, taken from reference TRBV30 and TRBJ1-1): SQTIHQWPATLVQPVGSPLSLECTVEGTSNPNLYWYRQAAGRGLQLLFYSVGIGQISSEVPQNLSASRPQDRQFILSSKKLLLSDSGFYLCAWSVRGEAFFGQGTRLTVV.

The chain has TRBV5-1 and TRBJ2-7; 7 bases match TRBD1. This CDR3 contains 14 residues. The V and J ends lost 2 bases and 2 bases, in that order; junction bases with no gene match: 4. Per germline, CDR1 SGHRS and CDR2 YFSETQ. The CDR3 bases are TGCGCCAGCAGCTTACTGACAGGGACCTACGAGCAGTACTTC. This sequence encodes CASSLLTGTYEQYF.

This clonotype was seen only a few times. The chain employs TRBV28 and TRBJ2-4; D is perhaps TRBD2 (5 bases). From germline, CDR1 is MDHEN and CDR2 SYDVKM. This CDR3 is 13 amino acids long. Trimming removed 8 bases at V and 7 bases at J, with 15 bases between. DNA for the CDR3: TGTGCCAGCCAATCCGGACTCCTCAACATTCAGTACTTC. It yields the protein CASQSGLLNIQYF.

The rearrangement links TRBV5-1 to TRBJ1-4; no definite D call. V was clipped by 0 bases and J by 0 bases, with 6 bases between them. Germline V lookup: CDR1 SGHRS, CDR2 YFSETQ. This CDR3 contains 15 residues. The CDR3: CASSLDPSTNEKLFF. CDR3 DNA: TGCGCCAGCAGCTTGGATCCGTCAACTAATGAAAAACTGTTTTTT.

The chain is built from TRBV20-1 and TRBJ2-5, with TRBD2 as a possible D gene (5 bases). This CDR3 is built from 14 residues. In germline, CDR1 is DFQATT, CDR2 SNEGSKA (reference sequence). Between the trimmed V and J ends, which lost 0 bases and 2 bases, there was a span of 10 bases. The CDR3 reads CSARDNRGQETQYF. DNA of the CDR3: TGCAGTGCTAGAGATAACCGGGGTCAAGAGACCCAGTACTTC.

This clonotype was seen a handful of times. V is TRBV27 and J is TRBJ2-3; 7 positions agree with TRBD2. With 5 bases clipped from V and 1 base from J, the junction kept 9 bases outside the gene matches. Per the germline V gene, CDR1 is MNHEY and CDR2 is SMNVEV (reference sequence). This CDR3 region has 16 residues. The CDR3, as DNA: TGTGCCAGCAGTCCCACTAGCGTCCCGGGCACAGATACGCAGTATTTT. As protein: CASSPTSVPGTDTQYF.

The chain couples TRBV15 to TRBJ2-7, with D unclear. The germline V gene encodes CDR1 LNHNV and CDR2 YYDKDF (reference sequence). The germline V and J ends were trimmed by 2 bases and 7 bases, with 15 bases remaining between them. The CDR3 runs 14 residues. In DNA, the CDR3 is TGTGCCACCAGCAGAAATCCTAGACCCGATGAGCAGTACTTC. Encoded protein: CATSRNPRPDEQYF.

J is TRBJ1-2 and V is TRBV5-1; no reliable D call. The CDR3 consists of 13 residues. CDR1 is SGHRS and CDR2 is YFSETQ in the germline V gene. Trimming took off 0 bases at V and 7 bases at J, with 10 bases between the two ends. The CDR3 loop reads CASSLGNGGGYTF. As DNA, the CDR3 is TGCGCCAGCAGCTTGGGGAACGGTGGTGGCTACACCTTC.

This clonotype has more than one count but fewer than ten. At one end, the junction sequence differs from germline, possibly due to a read error. This chain uses TRBV2 with TRBJ2-7; possibly TRBD2 for D (6 bases). CDR1 is SNHLY and CDR2 is FYNNEI in the germline V gene. CDR3 size: 15 residues. The CDR3 DNA is TGCGCCAGCAGCCTCTCGGGAGCAAAGGGCTACGAGCAGTACTTC. Protein sequence: CASSLSGAKGYEQYF.

The chain has TRBV28 and TRBJ1-6; no clear D gene. The V gene lost 7 bases and the J gene lost 9 bases, with 16 bases spanning the gap. Germline V gene data show CDR1 as MDHEN and CDR2 as SYDVKM. CDR3 length: 14 residues. CDR3 residues: CASKKSPLFSPLHF. In nucleotides, the CDR3 is TGTGCCAGCAAAAAATCCCCGCTGTTTTCACCCCTCCACTTT.